This T cell receptor (beta chain) was sequenced in a study of patients and donors after allogeneic stem cell transplantation. MiXCR was run by TCRdb on the RT-PCR reads, yielding one entry per CDR3 protein. This sample has roughly 200,000 distinct CDR3 sequences; 35% to 45% occur once, and the top ten carry around 10%. Looked up from germline, CDR1 is KGHSH and CDR2 is LQKENI. The CDR3 is 16 amino acids. Trimming removed 0 bases at V and 4 bases at J, with 13 bases between. What was sequenced was blood, either unsorted or a sorted T cell fraction (not recorded which). J is TRBJ2-1 and V is TRBV18, with D perhaps TRBD1 (5 bases). This TCR came from a human donor who was either an allogeneic HSCT recipient or a stem cell or donor lymphocyte infusion donor (not recorded which). It is not recorded whose cells these are; they may come from a transplant donor. The CDR3 DNA follows: TGTGCCAGCTCACCACCTTTCCAGGGCCCTTACAATGAGCAGTTCTTC. Encoded protein: CASSPPFQGPYNEQFF.